The sequence of this TCR beta chain was determined in a study of a mutant IDH1 vaccine in newly diagnosed glioma. Study conclusions and caveats: Immune responses arising from the vaccine appeared in 80% to 95% of patients. Changes in the top peripheral T cell clonotypes seemingly had no bearing on pseudoprogression.

Libraries were prepared by immunoSEQ multiplex PCR; TCRdb keeps only in-frame clonotypes and omits some of them. The sample lists over 30,000 clones; roughly 80% were seen once. A word on this clone: The antigen remains undetermined.

In germline, CDR1 is SQVTM, CDR2 ANQGSEA. The CDR3 sequence is 13 residues long. After removal of 4 bases from V and 5 bases from J, the junction contained 5 bases not matched to a gene. Time point reported: week 5, during vaccination. Every single dose of the vaccine, 300 ug of mutant IDH1 20-mer peptide, came with topical imiquimod. V and J are TRBV29-1 and TRBJ1-1, with 9 nucleotides matching TRBD1. Here the sequenced sample was PBMCs, taken from a glioma patient whose treatment included an IDH1 peptide vaccine. This receptor was taken from a man aged 25 to 40 with glioma. In nucleotides, the CDR3 is TGCAGCGTTGCCGGGACAGGGAGAACTGAAGCTTTCTTT. Protein product: CSVAGTGRTEAFF.